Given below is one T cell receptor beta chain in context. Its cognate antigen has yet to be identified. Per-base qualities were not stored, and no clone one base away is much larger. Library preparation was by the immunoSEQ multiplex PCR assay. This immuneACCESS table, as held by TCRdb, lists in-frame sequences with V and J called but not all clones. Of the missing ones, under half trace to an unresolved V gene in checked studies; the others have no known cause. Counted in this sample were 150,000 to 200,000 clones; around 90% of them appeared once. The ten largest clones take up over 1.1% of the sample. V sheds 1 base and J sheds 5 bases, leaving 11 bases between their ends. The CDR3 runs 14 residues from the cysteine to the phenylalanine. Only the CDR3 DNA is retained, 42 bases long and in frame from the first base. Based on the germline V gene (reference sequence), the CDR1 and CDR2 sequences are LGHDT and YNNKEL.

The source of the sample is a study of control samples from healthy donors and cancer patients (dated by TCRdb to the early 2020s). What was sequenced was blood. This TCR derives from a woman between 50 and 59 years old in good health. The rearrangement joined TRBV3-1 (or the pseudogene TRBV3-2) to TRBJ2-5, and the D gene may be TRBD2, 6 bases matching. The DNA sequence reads TGTGCCAGCAGCCAAGTGCCGGGGGTGGAGACCCAGTACTTC. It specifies CASSQVPGVETQYF.